Reported below is one T cell receptor (beta chain). Its specificity is unknown. The data were obtained in a study of T cell responses to AZD1222 COVID-19 vaccine. Overall study results and limits: Spike as a whole was targeted by vaccine-associated CD4 TCRs, dominant at 160-218 and 743-854.

Trimming shortened V by 2 bases and J by 0 bases, and 4 bases separated the two germline ends. This CDR3 spans 13 amino acids. Some clones are missing from TCRdb's copy, which holds only in-frame ones; the method was immunoSEQ multiplex PCR. Of about 140,000 clones in the sample, more than 80% were seen once. Material: peripheral blood, obtained on day 0 of MenACWY control vaccination. This clonotype originated in an adult in good health. The chain combines TRBV12-3 or TRBV12-4 with TRBJ1-2; no firm D call. The CDR3 spells CASSLRSNYGYTF. CDR3 bases: TGTGCCAGCAGTTTACGGTCTAACTATGGCTACACCTTC.